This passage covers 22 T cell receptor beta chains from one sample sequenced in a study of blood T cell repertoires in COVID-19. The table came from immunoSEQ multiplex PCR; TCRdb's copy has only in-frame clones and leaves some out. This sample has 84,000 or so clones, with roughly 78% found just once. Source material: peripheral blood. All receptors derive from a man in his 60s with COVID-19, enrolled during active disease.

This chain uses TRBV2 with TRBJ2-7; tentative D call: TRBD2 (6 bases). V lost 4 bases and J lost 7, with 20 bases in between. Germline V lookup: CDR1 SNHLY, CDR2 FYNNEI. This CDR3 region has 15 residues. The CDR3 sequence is CASSGWRETHWEQYF. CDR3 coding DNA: TGTGCCAGCAGTGGATGGCGGGAAACTCATTGGGAGCAGTACTTC.

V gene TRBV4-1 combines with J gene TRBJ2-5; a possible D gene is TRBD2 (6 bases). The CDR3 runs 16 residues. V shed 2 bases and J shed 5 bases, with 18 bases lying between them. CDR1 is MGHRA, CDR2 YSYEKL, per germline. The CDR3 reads CASSQLGGIARETQYF. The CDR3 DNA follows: TGCGCCAGCAGCCAATTAGGCGGGATTGCCCGGGAGACCCAGTACTTC.

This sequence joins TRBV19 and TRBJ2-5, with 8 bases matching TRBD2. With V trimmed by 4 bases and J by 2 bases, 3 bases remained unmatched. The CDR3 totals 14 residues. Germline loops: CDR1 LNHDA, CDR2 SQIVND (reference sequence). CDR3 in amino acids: CASSSGRFQETQYF. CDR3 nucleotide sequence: TGTGCCAGTAGTAGCGGGAGGTTTCAAGAGACCCAGTACTTC.

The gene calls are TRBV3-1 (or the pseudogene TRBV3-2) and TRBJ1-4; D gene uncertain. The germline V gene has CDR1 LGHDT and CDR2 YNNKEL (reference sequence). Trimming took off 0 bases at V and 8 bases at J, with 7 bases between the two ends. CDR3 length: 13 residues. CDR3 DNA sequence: TGTGCCAGCAGCCAAGATGGCGGGGAAAAACTGTTTTTT. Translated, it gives CASSQDGGEKLFF.

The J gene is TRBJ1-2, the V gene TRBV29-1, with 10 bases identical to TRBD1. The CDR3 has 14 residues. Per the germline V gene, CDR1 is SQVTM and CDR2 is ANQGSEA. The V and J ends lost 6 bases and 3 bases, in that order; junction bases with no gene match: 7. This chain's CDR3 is CSVRTGGYHYGYTF. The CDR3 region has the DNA TGCAGCGTGCGGACAGGGGGGTATCACTATGGCTACACCTTC. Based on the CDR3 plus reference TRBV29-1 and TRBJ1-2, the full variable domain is SAVISQKPSRDICQRGTSLTIQCQVDSQVTMMFWYRQQPGQSLTLIATANQGSEATYESGFVIDKFPISRPNLTFSTLTVSNMSPEDSSIYLCSVRTGGYHYGYTFGSGTRLTVV.

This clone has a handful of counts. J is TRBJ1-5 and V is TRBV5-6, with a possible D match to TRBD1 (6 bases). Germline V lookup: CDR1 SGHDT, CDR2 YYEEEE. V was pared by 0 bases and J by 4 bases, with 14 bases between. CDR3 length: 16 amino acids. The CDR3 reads CASSLAQGTDNQPQHF. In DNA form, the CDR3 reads TGTGCCAGCAGCTTGGCCCAGGGGACCGATAATCAGCCCCAGCATTTT.

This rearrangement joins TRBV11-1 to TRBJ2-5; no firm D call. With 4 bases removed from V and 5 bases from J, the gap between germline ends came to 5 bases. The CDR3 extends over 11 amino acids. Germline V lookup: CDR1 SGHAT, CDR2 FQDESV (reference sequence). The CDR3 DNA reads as TGTGCCAGCAGCTCCGAGGAGACCCAGTACTTC. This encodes CASSSEETQYF.

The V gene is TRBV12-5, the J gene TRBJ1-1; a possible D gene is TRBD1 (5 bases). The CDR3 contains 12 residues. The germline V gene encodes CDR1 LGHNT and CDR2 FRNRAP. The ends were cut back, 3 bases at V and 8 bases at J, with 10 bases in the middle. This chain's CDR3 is CASGLGAAEAFF. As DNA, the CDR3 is TGTGCTAGTGGTTTAGGGGCCGCGGAAGCTTTCTTT.

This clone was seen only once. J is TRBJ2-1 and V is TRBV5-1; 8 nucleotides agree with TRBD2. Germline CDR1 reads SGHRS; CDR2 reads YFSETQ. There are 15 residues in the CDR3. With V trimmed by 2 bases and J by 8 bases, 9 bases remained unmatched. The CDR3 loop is CASSFRAGAIDEQFF. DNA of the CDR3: TGCGCCAGCAGCTTTAGAGCGGGGGCAATCGATGAGCAGTTCTTC.

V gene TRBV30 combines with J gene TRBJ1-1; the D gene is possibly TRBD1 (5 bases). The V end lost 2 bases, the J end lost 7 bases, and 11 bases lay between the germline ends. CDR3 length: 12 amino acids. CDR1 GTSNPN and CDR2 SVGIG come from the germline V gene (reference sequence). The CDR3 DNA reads TGTGCCTGGAGTCTTGGGGCAGGTGAAGCTTTCTTT. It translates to CAWSLGAGEAFF.

CDR3 sequence (DNA): TGTGCCACCAGCAGAGTGGGGGCTTTAAAGGCCTCTTCCTACAATGAGCAGTTCTTC. Translated: CATSRVGALKASSYNEQFF. The J gene is TRBJ2-1, the V gene TRBV15; the D gene is possibly TRBD1 (6 bases). CDR3 length: 19 amino acids. V was cut by 1 base and J by 1 base, with 20 bases left in between. Germline V gene data show CDR1 as LNHNV and CDR2 as YYDKDF (reference sequence).

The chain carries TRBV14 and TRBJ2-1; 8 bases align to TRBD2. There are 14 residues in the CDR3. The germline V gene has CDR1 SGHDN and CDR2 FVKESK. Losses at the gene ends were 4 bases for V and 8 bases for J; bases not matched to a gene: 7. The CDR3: CASSRVAGTYEQFF. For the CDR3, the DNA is TGTGCCAGCAGCCGAGTAGCGGGAACGTATGAGCAGTTCTTC.

CDR3 sequence (DNA): TGTGCCAGCAGTACTGGGCGTTCGGCCGGGGAGCTGTTTTTT. This translates into CASSTGRSAGELFF. The V gene is TRBV6-5, the J gene TRBJ2-2; D remains unclear. The germline V and J ends were trimmed by 5 bases and 6 bases, with 13 bases remaining between them. The CDR3 has 14 residues. From germline, CDR1 is MNHEY and CDR2 SVGAGI.

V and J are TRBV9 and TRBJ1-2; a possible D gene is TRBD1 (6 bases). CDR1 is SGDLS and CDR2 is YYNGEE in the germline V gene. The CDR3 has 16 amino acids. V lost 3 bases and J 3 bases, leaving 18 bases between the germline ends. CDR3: CASSEPRTEGDYGYTF. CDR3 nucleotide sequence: TGTGCCAGCAGCGAGCCGAGGACAGAGGGAGACTATGGCTACACCTTC.

The CDR3 region is CASRLLTGGELFF. CDR3 nucleotide sequence: TGTGCCAGCCGACTCCTGACCGGTGGGGAGCTGTTTTTT. The chain is built from TRBV27 and TRBJ2-2; unclear D gene. V was cut by 8 bases and J by 8 bases, with 15 bases left in between. Germline V gives CDR1 MNHEY, CDR2 SMNVEV (reference sequence). CDR3 size: 13 residues.

CDR3 sequence reads: CASSLTPSPGETQYF. The CDR3 DNA is TGTGCCAGCAGCTTGACCCCCAGCCCGGGGGAGACCCAGTACTTC. The chain has TRBV7-2 and TRBJ2-5; maybe TRBD2 (5 bases). The CDR3 consists of 15 residues. CDR1 is SGHTA, CDR2 FQGNSA, per germline. Trimming removed 3 bases from V and 5 bases from J, with 16 bases in between.

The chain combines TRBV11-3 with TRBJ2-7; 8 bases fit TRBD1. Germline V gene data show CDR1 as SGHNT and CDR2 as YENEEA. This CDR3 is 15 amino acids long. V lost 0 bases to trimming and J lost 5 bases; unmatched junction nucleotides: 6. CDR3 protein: CASSLDDRGLNEQYF. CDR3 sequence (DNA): TGTGCCAGCAGCTTAGATGACAGGGGCTTAAACGAGCAGTACTTC.

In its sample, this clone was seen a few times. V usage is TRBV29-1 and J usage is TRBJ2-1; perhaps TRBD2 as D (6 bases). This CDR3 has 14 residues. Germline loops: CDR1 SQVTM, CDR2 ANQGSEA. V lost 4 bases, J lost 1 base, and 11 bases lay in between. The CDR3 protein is CSVGGGGSYNEQFF. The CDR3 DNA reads TGCAGCGTTGGAGGTGGGGGGTCCTACAATGAGCAGTTCTTC.

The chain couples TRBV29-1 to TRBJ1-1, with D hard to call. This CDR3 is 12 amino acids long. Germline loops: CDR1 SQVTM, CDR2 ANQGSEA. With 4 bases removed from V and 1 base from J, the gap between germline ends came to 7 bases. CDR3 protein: CSVGGRNTEAFF. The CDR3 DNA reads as TGCAGCGTTGGAGGCAGGAACACTGAAGCTTTCTTT. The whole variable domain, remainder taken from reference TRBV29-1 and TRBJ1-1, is SAVISQKPSRDICQRGTSLTIQCQVDSQVTMMFWYRQQPGQSLTLIATANQGSEATYESGFVIDKFPISRPNLTFSTLTVSNMSPEDSSIYLCSVGGRNTEAFFGQGTRLTVV.

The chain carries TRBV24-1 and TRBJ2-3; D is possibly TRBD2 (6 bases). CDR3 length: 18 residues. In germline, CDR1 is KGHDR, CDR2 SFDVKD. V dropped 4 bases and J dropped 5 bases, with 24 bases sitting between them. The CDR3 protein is CATSESPAAGNHGDTQYF. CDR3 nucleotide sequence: TGTGCCACCAGTGAGAGTCCCGCAGCGGGTAACCACGGAGATACGCAGTATTTT.

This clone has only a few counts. Here the CDR3 reads CASSYDRVETQYF. In DNA, the CDR3 is TGCGCCAGCAGCTACGACAGGGTGGAGACCCAGTACTTC. The chain is built from TRBV5-1 and TRBJ2-5; TRBD1 matches at 7 bases. V lost 3 bases to trimming and J lost 5 bases; unmatched junction nucleotides: 4. CDR1 SGHRS and CDR2 YFSETQ come from the germline V gene. CDR3 length: 13 residues.

The CDR3 nucleotides are TGTGCCAGCAGTAAGACAGATAATAATTCACCCCTCCACTTT. Its protein product is CASSKTDNNSPLHF. The chain carries TRBV9 and TRBJ1-6, with D possibly TRBD1 on 5 matching bases. The CDR3 has 14 amino acids. Deletions cut 5 bases from V and 5 bases from J, with 11 bases between. In germline, CDR1 is SGDLS, CDR2 YYNGEE.